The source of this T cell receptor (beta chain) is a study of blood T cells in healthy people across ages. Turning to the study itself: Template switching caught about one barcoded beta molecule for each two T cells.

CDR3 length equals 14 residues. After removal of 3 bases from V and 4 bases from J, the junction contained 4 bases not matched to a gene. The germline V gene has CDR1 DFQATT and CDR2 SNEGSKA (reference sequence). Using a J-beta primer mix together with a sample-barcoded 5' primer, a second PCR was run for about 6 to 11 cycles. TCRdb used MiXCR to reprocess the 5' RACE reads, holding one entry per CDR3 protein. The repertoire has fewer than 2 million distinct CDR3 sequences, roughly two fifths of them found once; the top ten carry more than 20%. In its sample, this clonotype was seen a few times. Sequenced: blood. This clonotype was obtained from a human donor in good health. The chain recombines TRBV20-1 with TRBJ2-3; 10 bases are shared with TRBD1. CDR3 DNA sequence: TGCAGTGCTAGCGACAGGGGGCGTGCAGATACGCAGTATTTT. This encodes CSASDRGRADTQYF.